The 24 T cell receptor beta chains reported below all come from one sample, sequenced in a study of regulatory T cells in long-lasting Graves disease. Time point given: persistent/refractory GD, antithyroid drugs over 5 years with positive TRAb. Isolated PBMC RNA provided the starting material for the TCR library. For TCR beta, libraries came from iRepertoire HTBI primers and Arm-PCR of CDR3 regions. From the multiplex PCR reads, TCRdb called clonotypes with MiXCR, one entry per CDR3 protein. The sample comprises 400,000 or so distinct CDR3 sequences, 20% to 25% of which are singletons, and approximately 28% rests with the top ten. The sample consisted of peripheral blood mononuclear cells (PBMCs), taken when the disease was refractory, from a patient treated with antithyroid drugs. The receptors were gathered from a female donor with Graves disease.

CDR3: CASSQERGLVGPYEQYF. The CDR3, as DNA: TGCGCCAGCAGCCAAGAACGGGGATTGGTTGGCCCCTACGAGCAGTACTTC. This chain connects TRBV4-1 to TRBJ2-7, with a tentative D call TRBD2 (5 bases). V lost 0 bases and J 2 bases, leaving 17 bases between the germline ends. The CDR3 totals 17 residues. The germline gives CDR1 MGHRA, CDR2 YSYEKL.

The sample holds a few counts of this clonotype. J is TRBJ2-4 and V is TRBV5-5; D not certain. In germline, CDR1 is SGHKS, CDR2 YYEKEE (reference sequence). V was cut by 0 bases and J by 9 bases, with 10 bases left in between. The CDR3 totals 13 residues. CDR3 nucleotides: TGTGCCAGCAGCTTGGAAGCAGAAAGCATTCAGTACTTC. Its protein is CASSLEAESIQYF. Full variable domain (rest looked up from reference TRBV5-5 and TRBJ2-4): DAGVTQSPTHLIKTRGQQVTLRCSPISGHKSVSWYQQVLGQGPQFIFQYYEKEERGRGNFPDRFSARQFPNYSSELNVNALLLGDSALYLCASSLEAESIQYFGAGTRLSVL.

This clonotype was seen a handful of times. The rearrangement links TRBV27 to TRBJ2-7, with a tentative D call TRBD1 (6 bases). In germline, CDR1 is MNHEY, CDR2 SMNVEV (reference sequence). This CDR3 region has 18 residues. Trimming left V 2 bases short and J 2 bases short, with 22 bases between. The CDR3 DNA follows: TGTGCCAGCAGTTTAAAAGCAGGGGCCCTGTTCTCAACCTACGAGCAGTACTTC. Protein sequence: CASSLKAGALFSTYEQYF.

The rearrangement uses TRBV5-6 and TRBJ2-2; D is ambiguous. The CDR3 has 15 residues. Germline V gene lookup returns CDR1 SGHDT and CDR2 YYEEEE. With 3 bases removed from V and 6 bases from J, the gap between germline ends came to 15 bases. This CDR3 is CASSSPPRRAGELFF. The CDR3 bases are TGTGCCAGCAGCTCCCCCCCCCGGCGTGCCGGGGAGCTGTTTTTT.

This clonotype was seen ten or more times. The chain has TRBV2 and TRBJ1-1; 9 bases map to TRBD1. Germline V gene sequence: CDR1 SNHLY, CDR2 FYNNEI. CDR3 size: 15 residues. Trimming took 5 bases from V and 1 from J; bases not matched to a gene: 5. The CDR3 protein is CASSSGGQGNTEAFF. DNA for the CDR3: TGTGCCAGCAGTAGTGGGGGACAGGGGAACACTGAAGCTTTCTTT.

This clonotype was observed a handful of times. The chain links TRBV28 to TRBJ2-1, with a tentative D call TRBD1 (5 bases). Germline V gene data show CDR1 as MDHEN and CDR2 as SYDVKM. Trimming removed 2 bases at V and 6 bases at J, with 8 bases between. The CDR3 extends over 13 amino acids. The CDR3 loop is CASSLTGPNEQFF. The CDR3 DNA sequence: TGTGCCAGCAGTTTAACAGGTCCCAATGAGCAGTTCTTC.

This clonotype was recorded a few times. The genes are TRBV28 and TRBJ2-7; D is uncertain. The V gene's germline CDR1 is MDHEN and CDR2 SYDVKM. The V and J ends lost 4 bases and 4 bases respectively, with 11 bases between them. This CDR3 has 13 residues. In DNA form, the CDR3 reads TGTGCCAGCAGTTACCGCGAATTTTACGAGCAGTACTTC. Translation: CASSYREFYEQYF.

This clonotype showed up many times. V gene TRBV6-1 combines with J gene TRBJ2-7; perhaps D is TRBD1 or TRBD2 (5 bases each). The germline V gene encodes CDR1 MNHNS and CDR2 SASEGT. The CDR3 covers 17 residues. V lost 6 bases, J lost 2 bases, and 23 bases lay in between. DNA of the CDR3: TGTGCCAGCAGCGTAGTTTTTCCTGGGACGGTGACCTACGAGCAGTACTTC. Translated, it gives CASSVVFPGTVTYEQYF.

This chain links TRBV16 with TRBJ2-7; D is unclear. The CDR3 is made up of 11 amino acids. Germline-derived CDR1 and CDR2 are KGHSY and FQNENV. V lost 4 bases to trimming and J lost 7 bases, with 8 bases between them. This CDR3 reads CASSRQSEQYF. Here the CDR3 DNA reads TGTGCCAGCAGCCGCCAGAGTGAGCAGTACTTC.

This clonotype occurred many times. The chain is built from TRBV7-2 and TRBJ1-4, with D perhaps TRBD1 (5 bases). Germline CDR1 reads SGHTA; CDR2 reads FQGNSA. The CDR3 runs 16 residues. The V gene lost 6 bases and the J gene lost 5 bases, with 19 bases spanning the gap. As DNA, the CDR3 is TGTGCCAGCAGTCGTAAAGTCGGCAGGGAGAATGAAAAACTGTTTTTT. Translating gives CASSRKVGRENEKLFF. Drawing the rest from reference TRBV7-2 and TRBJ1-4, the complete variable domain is GAGVSQSPSNKVTEKGKDVELRCDPISGHTALYWYRQSLGQGLEFLIYFQGNSAPDKSGLPSDRFSAERTGGSVSTLTIQRTQQEDSAVYLCASSRKVGRENEKLFFGSGTQLSVL.

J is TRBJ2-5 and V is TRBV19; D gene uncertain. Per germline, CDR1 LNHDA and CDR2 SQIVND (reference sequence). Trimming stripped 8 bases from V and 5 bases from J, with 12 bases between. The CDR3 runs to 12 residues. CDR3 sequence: CASGRILETQYF. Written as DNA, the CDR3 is TGTGCCAGTGGAAGGATTTTGGAGACCCAGTACTTC. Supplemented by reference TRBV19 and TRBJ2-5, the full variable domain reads DGGITQSPKYLFRKEGQNVTLSCEQNLNHDAMYWYRQDPGQGLRLIYYSQIVNDFQKGDIAEGYSVSREKKESFPLTVTSAQKNPTAFYLCASGRILETQYFGPGTRLLVL.

The CDR3 DNA sequence: TGTGCCAGTAGTATTGTGAAAACCAGCCCCTATAATTCACCCCTCCACTTT. Translating it yields CASSIVKTSPYNSPLHF. The genes are TRBV19 and TRBJ1-6; D uncertain. The V end lost 3 bases, the J end lost 2 bases, and 14 bases lay between the germline ends. CDR3 length: 17 residues. Per germline, CDR1 LNHDA and CDR2 SQIVND (reference sequence).

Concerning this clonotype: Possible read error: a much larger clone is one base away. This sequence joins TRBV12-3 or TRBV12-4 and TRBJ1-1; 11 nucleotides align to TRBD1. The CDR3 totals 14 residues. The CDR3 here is CPSTGDRGITEAFF. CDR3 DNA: TGTCCCAGCACCGGGGACAGGGGGATCACTGAAGCTTTCTTT.

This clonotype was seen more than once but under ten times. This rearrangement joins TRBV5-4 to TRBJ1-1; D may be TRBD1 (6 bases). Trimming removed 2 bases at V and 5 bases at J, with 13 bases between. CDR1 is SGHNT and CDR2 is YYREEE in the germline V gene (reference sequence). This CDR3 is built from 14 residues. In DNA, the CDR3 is TGTGCCAGCAGCTTTATCGTAGGGGGGACTGAAGCTTTCTTT. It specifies CASSFIVGGTEAFF.

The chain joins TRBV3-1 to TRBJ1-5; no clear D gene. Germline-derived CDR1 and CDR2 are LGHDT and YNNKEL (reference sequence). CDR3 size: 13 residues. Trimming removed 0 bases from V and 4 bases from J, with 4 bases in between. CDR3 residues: CASSQDWNQPQHF. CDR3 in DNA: TGTGCCAGCAGCCAAGATTGGAATCAGCCCCAGCATTTT.

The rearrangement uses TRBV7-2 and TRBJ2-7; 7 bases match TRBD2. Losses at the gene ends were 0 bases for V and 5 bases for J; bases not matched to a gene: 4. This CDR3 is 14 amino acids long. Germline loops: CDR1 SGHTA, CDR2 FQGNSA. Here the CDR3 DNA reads TGTGCCAGCAGCTTAGCCCCTAGCGGCAACGAGCAGTACTTC. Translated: CASSLAPSGNEQYF.

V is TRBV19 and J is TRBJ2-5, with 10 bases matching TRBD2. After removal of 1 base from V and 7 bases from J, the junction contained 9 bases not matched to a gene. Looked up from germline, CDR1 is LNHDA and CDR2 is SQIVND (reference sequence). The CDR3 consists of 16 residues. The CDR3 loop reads CASSIGAGGPGGTQYF. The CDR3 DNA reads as TGTGCCAGTAGTATAGGAGCGGGAGGGCCAGGAGGGACCCAGTACTTC.

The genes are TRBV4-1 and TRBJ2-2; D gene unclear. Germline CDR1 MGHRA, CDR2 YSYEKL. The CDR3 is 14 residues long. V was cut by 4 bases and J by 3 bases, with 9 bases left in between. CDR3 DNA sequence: TGCGCCAGCAGCCCCAGGAGTGACACCGGGGAGCTGTTTTTT. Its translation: CASSPRSDTGELFF.

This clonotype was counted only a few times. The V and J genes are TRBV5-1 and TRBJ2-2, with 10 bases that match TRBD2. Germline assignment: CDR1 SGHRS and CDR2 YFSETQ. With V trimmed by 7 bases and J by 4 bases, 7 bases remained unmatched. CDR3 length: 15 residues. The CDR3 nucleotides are TGCGCCAGCCAGCGGGAGGGCACGGGCACCGGGGAGCTGTTTTTT. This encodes CASQREGTGTGELFF.

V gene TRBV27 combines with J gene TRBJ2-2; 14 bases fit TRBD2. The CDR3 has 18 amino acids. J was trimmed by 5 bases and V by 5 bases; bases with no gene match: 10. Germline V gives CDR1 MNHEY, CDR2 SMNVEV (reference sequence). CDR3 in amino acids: CASSPGLAGVSGTGELFF. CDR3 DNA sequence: TGTGCCAGCAGTCCGGGACTAGCGGGAGTTTCGGGGACCGGGGAGCTGTTTTTT.

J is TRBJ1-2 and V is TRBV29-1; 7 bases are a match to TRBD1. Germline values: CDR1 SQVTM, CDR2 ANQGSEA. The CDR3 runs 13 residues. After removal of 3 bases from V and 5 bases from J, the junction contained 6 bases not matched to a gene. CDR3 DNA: TGCAGCGTTGATCACAGGGGAGGTTATGGCTACACCTTC. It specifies CSVDHRGGYGYTF.

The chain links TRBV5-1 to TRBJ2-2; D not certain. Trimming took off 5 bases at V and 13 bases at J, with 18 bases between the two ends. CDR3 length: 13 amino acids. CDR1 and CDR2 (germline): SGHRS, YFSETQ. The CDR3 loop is CASRHDGLGRLFF. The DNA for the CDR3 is TGCGCCAGCAGGCACGACGGTTTGGGTCGGCTGTTTTTT.

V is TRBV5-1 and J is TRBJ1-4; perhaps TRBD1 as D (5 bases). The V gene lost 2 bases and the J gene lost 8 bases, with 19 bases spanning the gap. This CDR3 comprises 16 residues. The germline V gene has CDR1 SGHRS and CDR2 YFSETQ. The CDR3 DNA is TGCGCCAGCAGCTTCGGTCTGGGGGGTGGTGACGAAAAACTGTTTTTT. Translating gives CASSFGLGGGDEKLFF.

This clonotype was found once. The CDR3 bases are TGTGCCAGCAGCTCAAGGGGGGCGAGAAAACTCACCGGGGAGCTGTTTTTT. It yields the protein CASSSRGARKLTGELFF. This sequence joins TRBV2 and TRBJ2-2; D may match TRBD1 or TRBD2 (6 bases each). CDR1 and CDR2 from the germline V gene are SNHLY and FYNNEI. The CDR3 spans 17 residues. V lost 6 bases, J lost 4 bases, and 21 bases lay in between.